Following are 28 T cell receptor beta chains from one sample sequenced in a study of Ad26.COV2.S vaccination and SARS-CoV-2 variants. Produced via immunoSEQ multiplex PCR; TCRdb's table is partial and in-frame only. The sample holds 350,000 to 600,000 clones, around 89% seen once. Treatment denoted: 19 received Ad26.COV2.S at low or high dose, single or two shots; 5 received placebo; per-sample allocation not given. Samples analyzed were those drawn on day 63 after the first vaccine or placebo injection. Sequencing used peripheral blood, obtained in a trial of Ad26.COV2.S vaccine versus placebo. The receptor source for this set is a person aged 18-60 years who received the Ad26.COV2.S COVID-19 vaccine or a placebo.

This chain's CDR3 is CASSLRLDWEGSTDTQYF. CDR3 nucleotide sequence: TGTGCCAGCAGCTTACGCCTTGATTGGGAGGGCTCCACAGATACGCAGTATTTT. This chain uses TRBV13 with TRBJ2-3; 7 nucleotides match TRBD2. After removal of 2 bases from V and 2 bases from J, the junction contained 13 bases not matched to a gene. The CDR3 sequence is 18 residues long. CDR1 and CDR2 (germline): PRHDT, FYEKMQ (reference sequence). The variable domain in full, completed from reference TRBV13 and TRBJ2-3, reads AAGVIQSPRHLIKEKRETATLKCYPIPRHDTVYWYQQGPGQDPQFLISFYEKMQSDKGSIPDRFSAQQFSDYHSELNMSSLELGDSALYFCASSLRLDWEGSTDTQYFGPGTRLTVL.

J is TRBJ2-7 and V is TRBV7-2; D is uncertain. V gave up 5 bases and J gave up 6 bases, with 14 bases separating them. Germline V gene data show CDR1 as SGHTA and CDR2 as FQGNSA. This CDR3 contains 13 residues. The CDR3 loop is CASSPYLAAEQYF. CDR3 DNA: TGTGCCAGCAGCCCCTATCTCGCCGCCGAGCAGTACTTC.

The rearrangement joins TRBV6-2 or TRBV6-3 to TRBJ1-2, with D perhaps TRBD1 (6 bases). The CDR3 runs 13 residues. Germline V gene data show CDR1 as MNHEY and CDR2 as SVGEGT. With 2 bases removed from V and 7 bases from J, the gap between germline ends came to 11 bases. The CDR3 DNA reads TGTGCCAGCAGTTACAGGGGGAACGGTGGCTACACCTTC. Its translation: CASSYRGNGGYTF.

The chain employs TRBV4-1 and TRBJ2-1, with D tentatively TRBD2 (5 bases). V was trimmed by 1 base and J by 0 bases, leaving 16 bases between them. This CDR3 region has 18 residues. Germline values: CDR1 MGHRA, CDR2 YSYEKL. The CDR3 DNA follows: TGCGCCAGCAGCCAAGTCTATGCCGGACTTTCCTCCTACAATGAGCAGTTCTTC. Protein sequence: CASSQVYAGLSSYNEQFF.

This rearrangement joins TRBV24-1 to TRBJ2-3; tentative D call: TRBD2 (5 bases). V gave up 5 bases and J gave up 3 bases, with 8 bases separating them. The CDR3 consists of 13 residues. Per germline, CDR1 KGHDR and CDR2 SFDVKD. This CDR3 reads CATSVGVTDTQYF. In DNA, the CDR3 is TGTGCCACCAGTGTGGGAGTGACAGATACGCAGTATTTT.

This sequence joins TRBV7-9 and TRBJ1-2; 8 positions agree with TRBD1. V lost 4 bases, J lost 6 bases, and 7 bases stayed unmatched. CDR3 length equals 14 residues. Germline loops: CDR1 SEHNR, CDR2 FQNEAQ (reference sequence). CDR3 bases: TGTGCCAGCAGCTACCCAGGGGGCGAAGATGGCTACACCTTC. Translating it yields CASSYPGGEDGYTF. The full variable domain, rest sourced from reference TRBV7-9 and TRBJ1-2, is DTGVSQNPRHKITKRGQNVTFRCDPISEHNRLYWYRQTLGQGPEFLTYFQNEAQLEKSRLLSDRFSAERPKGSFSTLEIQRTEQGDSAMYLCASSYPGGEDGYTFGSGTRLTVV.

The CDR3 protein is CATSDRNGIEGYTF. The CDR3 coding sequence is TGTGCCACCAGTGATAGGAACGGGATCGAGGGCTACACCTTC. The rearrangement uses TRBV24-1 and TRBJ1-2; D unclear. The V end lost 3 bases, the J end lost 8 bases, and 15 bases lay between the germline ends. The CDR3 has 14 residues. Germline V gives CDR1 KGHDR, CDR2 SFDVKD.

The chain is built from TRBV9 and TRBJ1-2; 12 bases line up with TRBD1. There are 15 residues in the CDR3. CDR1 SGDLS and CDR2 YYNGEE come from the germline V gene. The V segment lost 3 bases and the J segment 6 bases; nucleotides outside the gene matches: 6. CDR3 in DNA: TGTGCCAGCAGCGGGGGACAGGGGGCGGAGGATGGCTACACCTTC. The encoded protein is CASSGGQGAEDGYTF.

This chain joins TRBV19 and TRBJ1-4; D possibly corresponds to TRBD1 (6 bases). Germline V lookup: CDR1 LNHDA, CDR2 SQIVND (reference sequence). V lost 3 bases to trimming and J lost 3 bases, with 11 bases between them. The CDR3 is 15 residues long. The CDR3 protein is CASSIWGAPNEKLFF. The CDR3 nucleotides read TGTGCCAGTAGTATTTGGGGGGCACCTAATGAAAAACTGTTTTTT.

The rearrangement links TRBV18 to TRBJ2-1; D tentatively reads TRBD1 or TRBD2 (5 bases each). CDR1 and CDR2 (germline): KGHSH, LQKENI. The CDR3 is made up of 14 amino acids. The ends were cut back, 0 bases at V and 7 bases at J, with 10 bases in the middle. Here the CDR3 reads CASSPPGVTNEQFF. The CDR3 DNA follows: TGTGCCAGCTCACCACCGGGGGTGACAAATGAGCAGTTCTTC.

Here the CDR3 reads CAWSHRVRETQYF. CDR3 nucleotide sequence: TGTGCCTGGAGCCACAGGGTCCGAGAGACCCAGTACTTC. The rearrangement uses TRBV30 and TRBJ2-5, with a tentative D call TRBD1 (6 bases). In germline, CDR1 is GTSNPN, CDR2 SVGIG (reference sequence). The germline V and J ends were trimmed by 3 bases and 4 bases, with 12 bases remaining between them. The CDR3 sequence is 13 residues long.

The chain recombines TRBV28 with TRBJ1-5, with a possible D match to TRBD1 (5 bases). The CDR3 extends over 16 amino acids. Per germline, CDR1 MDHEN and CDR2 SYDVKM. The V end lost 1 base, the J end lost 6 bases, and 16 bases lay between the germline ends. The CDR3 spells CASSLSGRGAGQPQHF. Written as DNA, the CDR3 is TGTGCCAGCAGTTTATCGGGTCGCGGGGCGGGTCAGCCCCAGCATTTT.

The V and J genes are TRBV18 and TRBJ1-2; 7 positions match TRBD1. V was pared by 2 bases and J by 4 bases, with 7 bases of the junction left unmatched. There are 15 residues in the CDR3. Germline loops: CDR1 KGHSH, CDR2 LQKENI. CDR3 amino acids: CASSPLTGRSYGYTF. The CDR3 nucleotides read TGTGCCAGCTCACCATTGACAGGGCGAAGCTATGGCTACACCTTC.

The rearrangement joins TRBV20-1 to TRBJ1-4; 10 bases align to TRBD1. V was clipped by 3 bases and J by 8 bases; unmatched bases: 9. Germline loops: CDR1 DFQATT, CDR2 SNEGSKA (reference sequence). The CDR3 spans 15 residues. CDR3 residues: CSASARTGGREKLFF. The CDR3, as DNA: TGCAGTGCTAGTGCCAGGACAGGGGGTCGAGAAAAACTGTTTTTT.

V is TRBV20-1 and J is TRBJ1-4; 9 bases match TRBD1. The CDR3 runs to 11 residues. Unmatched junction bases numbered 3, after V lost 2 bases and J lost 14 bases. The germline V gene encodes CDR1 DFQATT and CDR2 SNEGSKA (reference sequence). The CDR3 DNA reads as TGCAGTGCTAGAAGGGACAGGGTGCTGTTTTTT. It specifies CSARRDRVLFF.

This rearrangement joins TRBV20-1 to TRBJ2-5; D not resolved. CDR3 size: 11 residues. The V gene lost 7 bases and the J gene lost 11 bases, with 17 bases spanning the gap. Germline-derived CDR1 and CDR2 are DFQATT and SNEGSKA (reference sequence). The CDR3 region has the DNA TGCAGTGTTTCCTCCTCGACCCCACAGTACTTC. Translated: CSVSSSTPQYF.

The rearrangement uses TRBV3-1 (or the pseudogene TRBV3-2) and TRBJ2-3; 11 positions match TRBD2. Unmatched junction bases numbered 10, after V lost 5 bases and J lost 0 bases. This CDR3 region has 18 residues. Germline-derived CDR1 and CDR2 are LGHDT and YNNKEL (reference sequence). The CDR3 DNA is TGTGCCAGCAGCTGTGGTTCTAGCGGGGGGATTAGCACAGATACGCAGTATTTT. It codes for CASSCGSSGGISTDTQYF.

The genes are TRBV27 and TRBJ1-2; 8 bases are shared with TRBD1. Germline CDR1 reads MNHEY; CDR2 reads SMNVEV (reference sequence). This CDR3 comprises 15 residues. With V trimmed by 3 bases and J by 5 bases, 8 bases remained unmatched. The CDR3 spells CASSFSLGQAYGYTF. The DNA for the CDR3 is TGTGCCAGCAGTTTCTCCCTGGGACAGGCTTATGGCTACACCTTC.

V and J are TRBV30 and TRBJ2-5, with TRBD2 identical over 12 bases. Germline CDR1 is GTSNPN and CDR2 is SVGIG (reference sequence). V was clipped by 1 base and J by 5 bases; unmatched bases: 11. This CDR3 spans 17 amino acids. Here the CDR3 DNA reads TGTGCCTGGAGTGCGATAAAAACTAGCGGGAGGTTTGAGACCCAGTACTTC. This encodes CAWSAIKTSGRFETQYF.

This clone appeared once. The chain employs TRBV4-1 and TRBJ2-7; 9 bases match TRBD2. V shed 3 bases, J shed 2 bases, and the junction held 5 bases outside the gene matches. This CDR3 is built from 15 residues. CDR1 and CDR2 from the germline V gene are MGHRA and YSYEKL. CDR3 DNA: TGCGCCAGCAGCCAGAAGACTAGCGGAGCCTACGAGCAGTACTTC. Translated: CASSQKTSGAYEQYF.

V gene TRBV27 combines with J gene TRBJ2-1; the D gene is possibly TRBD2 (6 bases). The CDR3 is 17 residues long. Germline V lookup: CDR1 MNHEY, CDR2 SMNVEV (reference sequence). The ends were cut back, 5 bases at V and 4 bases at J, with 21 bases in the middle. DNA of the CDR3: TGTGCCAGCAGTACCCCCTACGGAGGCGGGGCATACAATGAGCAGTTCTTC. Protein product: CASSTPYGGGAYNEQFF.

In DNA, the CDR3 is TGTGCCAGTAGCCCCGGAGGGGGATACTATGGCTACACCTTC. This codes for CASSPGGGYYGYTF. The chain is built from TRBV19 and TRBJ1-2; maybe TRBD1 (6 bases). This CDR3 contains 14 residues. Trimming cost V 6 bases and J 3 bases, with 14 bases left between them. CDR1 and CDR2 (germline): LNHDA, SQIVND (reference sequence). The full variable domain, its missing parts supplied by reference TRBV19 and TRBJ1-2, is DGGITQSPKYLFRKEGQNVTLSCEQNLNHDAMYWYRQDPGQGLRLIYYSQIVNDFQKGDIAEGYSVSREKKESFPLTVTSAQKNPTAFYLCASSPGGGYYGYTFGSGTRLTVV.

This clone came up once. CDR3 DNA: TGTGCCACCAGCAGACCGGGACAGGGCAATCAGCCCCAGCATTTT. This gives the protein CATSRPGQGNQPQHF. The chain combines TRBV15 with TRBJ1-5, with 8 bases aligning to TRBD1. This CDR3 region has 15 residues. The germline CDR1 and CDR2 sequences are LNHNV and YYDKDF (reference sequence). Trimming removed 2 bases from V and 2 bases from J; junction bases left unmatched: 2.

The V call is TRBV18, the J call TRBJ2-1; 13 positions agree with TRBD2. There are 15 residues in the CDR3. With V trimmed by 10 bases and J by 7 bases, 10 bases remained unmatched. CDR1 KGHSH and CDR2 LQKENI come from the germline V gene. CDR3 amino acids: CATGTGLAGSNEQFF. For the CDR3, the DNA is TGTGCCACCGGGACGGGACTAGCGGGGTCGAATGAGCAGTTCTTC.

V gene TRBV19 combines with J gene TRBJ1-1; possibly TRBD1 for D (5 bases). From germline, CDR1 is LNHDA and CDR2 SQIVND (reference sequence). V was cut by 3 bases and J by 3 bases, with 14 bases left in between. This CDR3 has 15 residues. The CDR3 region is CASSIRAGSDTEAFF. The CDR3 DNA is TGTGCCAGTAGTATTAGGGCAGGGTCAGACACTGAAGCTTTCTTT.

The rearrangement uses TRBV18 and TRBJ1-1; the match to TRBD1 covers 8 bases. The length of the CDR3 is 15 residues. Germline V gene lookup returns CDR1 KGHSH and CDR2 LQKENI. After removal of 3 bases from V and 3 bases from J, the junction contained 6 bases not matched to a gene. CDR3 coding DNA: TGTGCCAGCTCACCCAGGGGGCAGGGCGACACTGAAGCTTTCTTT. Translating gives CASSPRGQGDTEAFF.

The chain is built from TRBV12-3 or TRBV12-4 and TRBJ2-7, with 7 bases matching TRBD1. V trimming: 6 bases; J trimming: 9 bases; junction bases outside the gene matches: 8. CDR3 length: 12 amino acids. CDR3: CASRERQGGQYF. As DNA, the CDR3 is TGTGCCAGCAGAGAGAGACAGGGTGGGCAGTACTTC.

The chain joins TRBV7-9 to TRBJ2-5, with D unclear. This CDR3 spans 12 amino acids. The germline gives CDR1 SEHNR, CDR2 FQNEAQ (reference sequence). Deletions cut 5 bases from V and 2 bases from J, with 6 bases between. In DNA form, the CDR3 reads TGTGCCAGCAGCACCTTACAAGAGACCCAGTACTTC. Residues: CASSTLQETQYF.